The rows below give T cell receptor beta chains drawn from one sample of a study of blood T cell repertoires in COVID-19. The assay was immunoSEQ multiplex PCR, and TCRdb's table has in-frame clones only and misses some. Among just over 300,000 clones, 90% were seen once, and the ten largest hold approximately 4.3%. Material for sequencing was PBMCs or T cells enriched from blood (not recorded which). The origin of the receptors is a woman younger than 35 with acute COVID-19. Both conserved end residues are part of each CDR3. The D gene is left open where the match is weak. A clone size is listed for some rows: how often the clone was seen (once, few, many), or a class if it is expanded.

cdr3_aa,cdr3_nt,j_call,clone_size,d_call,v_call
CASSFGTSGSVDTQYF,TGTGCCAGCAGCTTTGGGACTAGCGGGAGTGTGGATACGCAGTATTTT,TRBJ2-3,many,TRBD2,TRBV11-1
CASSGEGQETQYF,TGTGCCAGCAGTGGGGAGGGTCAAGAGACCCAGTACTTC,TRBJ2-5,NA,TRBD2,TRBV28
CATSRDRRLAGSHEQFF,TGTGCCACCAGCAGAGATAGACGGCTAGCGGGATCCCATGAGCAGTTCTTC,TRBJ2-1,NA,TRBD2,TRBV15
CASSPSSGTGGYGYTF,TGTGCCAGCTCACCTTCGTCCGGGACAGGGGGCTATGGCTACACCTTC,TRBJ1-2,NA,TRBD1,TRBV18
CASSSGLAGDGEQYF,TGTGCCAGCAGTTCGGGACTAGCGGGAGACGGCGAGCAGTACTTC,TRBJ2-7,NA,TRBD2,TRBV27
CASSLSPGIAYEQYF,TGTGCCAGCAGCTTGTCACCGGGGATAGCCTACGAGCAGTACTTC,TRBJ2-7,NA,NA,TRBV5-6
CASSLGGYYGYTF,TGTGCCAGCAGCTTGGGAGGGTACTATGGCTACACCTTC,TRBJ1-2,NA,NA,TRBV5-5
CASSLGLAGGSSYNEQFF,TGTGCCAGCAGTTTAGGGCTAGCGGGGGGAAGCTCCTACAATGAGCAGTTCTTC,TRBJ2-1,NA,TRBD2,TRBV27
CAWSKGSGSADTQYF,TGTGCCTGGTCAAAGGGTAGCGGGAGCGCAGATACGCAGTATTTT,TRBJ2-3,NA,TRBD2,TRBV30
CASSLRLARTDTQYF,TGTGCCAGCAGCCTTAGACTAGCTCGAACGGATACGCAGTATTTT,TRBJ2-3,NA,TRBD2,TRBV6-5
CASSHRVLWEKLFF,TGTGCCAGCAGTCACAGGGTGCTCTGGGAAAAACTGTTTTTT,TRBJ1-4,NA,NA,TRBV28
CASSPGQPGTEAFF,TGTGCCAGCAGTCCGGGACAGCCAGGTACTGAAGCTTTCTTT,TRBJ1-1,NA,TRBD1,TRBV2
CASSLSLTSAPYEQYF,TGTGCCAGCAGTTTATCCCTCACTAGCGCTCCCTACGAGCAGTACTTC,TRBJ2-7,NA,TRBD2,TRBV27
CASSVLNEKLFF,TGTGCCAGCAGCGTACTTAATGAAAAACTGTTTTTT,TRBJ1-4,NA,NA,TRBV3-1/TRBV3-2
CASSGQDNQPQHF,TGTGCCAGCAGCGGACAGGACAATCAGCCCCAGCATTTT,TRBJ1-5,NA,TRBD1,TRBV12-3/TRBV12-4
CASSIRDSTYEQYF,TGTGCCAGTAGTATAAGGGACAGCACCTACGAGCAGTACTTC,TRBJ2-7,few,TRBD1,TRBV19
CASSQGTGEVNYGYTF,TGTGCCAGCAGCCAAGGGACTGGGGAGGTTAACTATGGCTACACCTTC,TRBJ1-2,once,NA,TRBV3-1/TRBV3-2
CSALETEAFF,TGCAGCGCCCTTGAGACTGAAGCTTTCTTT,TRBJ1-1,NA,NA,TRBV29-1
CATPGERDEQFF,TGTGCCACCCCAGGGGAGAGGGATGAGCAGTTCTTC,TRBJ2-1,NA,NA,TRBV24-1
CASSQYIISAGQGGEQYF,TGTGCCAGCAGCCAATATATTATCTCGGCGGGACAGGGGGGCGAGCAGTACTTC,TRBJ2-7,NA,TRBD1,TRBV3-1/TRBV3-2
CASRYRQGWDYEQYF,TGTGCCAGCAGGTATCGACAGGGGTGGGACTACGAGCAGTACTTC,TRBJ2-7,NA,TRBD1,TRBV6-5
CASSRQGDSNQPQHF,TGTGCCAGCAGTCGACAGGGTGATAGCAATCAGCCCCAGCATTTT,TRBJ1-5,few,TRBD1,TRBV6-5
CASSLGGPSSYNEQFF,TGTGCCAGCAGCTTAGGCGGGCCCAGCTCCTACAATGAGCAGTTCTTC,TRBJ2-1,NA,NA,TRBV11-2
CATSDIGTGGEETQYF,TGTGCCACCAGTGATATAGGGACAGGGGGTGAAGAGACCCAGTACTTC,TRBJ2-5,once,TRBD1,TRBV24-1
CAFYAGVWSAEGGNTGELFF,TGTGCCTTTTACGCGGGGGTGTGGTCAGCGGAGGGAGGGAACACCGGGGAGCTGTTTTTT,TRBJ2-2,NA,TRBD2,TRBV30
CASSAGTGRGYTF,TGTGCCAGCAGCGCCGGGACAGGGCGAGGCTACACCTTC,TRBJ1-2,NA,TRBD1,TRBV9
CASSPPSREVSYNEQFF,TGTGCCAGCTCACCACCGTCCCGGGAGGTCTCCTACAATGAGCAGTTCTTC,TRBJ2-1,NA,TRBD2,TRBV18
CASSLGTSGRVNEQFF,TGTGCCAGCAGCTTAGGAACTAGCGGGAGAGTTAATGAGCAGTTCTTC,TRBJ2-1,few,TRBD2,TRBV7-2
CASSHPAAGNIQYF,TGTGCCAGCAGTCACCCAGCGGCGGGAAACATTCAGTACTTC,TRBJ2-4,NA,NA,TRBV6-2/TRBV6-3
CASSLEAGAYGYTF,TGTGCCAGCAGCTTAGAGGCAGGCGCCTATGGCTACACCTTC,TRBJ1-2,NA,NA,TRBV7-9
CASSITGENTEAFF,TGTGCCAGCAGCATAACAGGAGAGAACACTGAAGCTTTCTTT,TRBJ1-1,once,NA,TRBV21-1
CASGVGPRSVGSYEQYF,TGCGCCAGCGGAGTGGGTCCCCGGTCCGTTGGATCCTACGAGCAGTACTTC,TRBJ2-7,NA,NA,TRBV10-2
CASSKLTLGEQYF,TGTGCCAGCAGCAAACTTACTCTCGGCGAGCAGTACTTC,TRBJ2-7,once,NA,TRBV6-5
CATRTRGANTEAFF,TGTGCCACCAGAACACGGGGGGCGAACACTGAAGCTTTCTTT,TRBJ1-1,NA,NA,TRBV15
CASTGTGQSGEQYF,TGTGCCAGCACCGGGACAGGGCAGTCCGGCGAGCAGTACTTC,TRBJ2-7,NA,TRBD1,TRBV2
CASTPTGDYGYTF,TGTGCCAGCACCCCGACAGGGGACTATGGCTACACCTTC,TRBJ1-2,NA,TRBD1,TRBV28
CSVDFERPEAFF,TGCAGCGTTGACTTCGAGAGGCCTGAAGCTTTCTTT,TRBJ1-1,NA,NA,TRBV29-1
CASSLARLMAYEQYF,TGTGCCAGCAGTTTAGCGAGACTCATGGCCTACGAGCAGTACTTC,TRBJ2-7,NA,NA,TRBV28
CASNLQGAASNQPQHF,TGTGCCAGTAACCTACAGGGGGCCGCTAGCAATCAGCCCCAGCATTTT,TRBJ1-5,NA,TRBD1,TRBV19
CASSLRRLGAQETQYF,TGTGCCAGCAGTTTACGACGACTTGGGGCCCAAGAGACCCAGTACTTC,TRBJ2-5,NA,NA,TRBV28
CASSQDSGQPQHF,TGCGCCAGCAGCCAAGATTCAGGTCAGCCCCAGCATTTT,TRBJ1-5,NA,NA,TRBV4-1
CAWNGGGGYGYTF,TGTGCCTGGAACGGGGGCGGGGGCTATGGCTACACCTTC,TRBJ1-2,once,NA,TRBV30
CASSADAGMSSYEQYF,TGTGCCAGCAGTGCGGACGCAGGGATGAGCTCCTACGAGCAGTACTTC,TRBJ2-7,NA,NA,TRBV2
CASSPRGTSDYEQYF,TGTGCCAGCAGCCCCCGCGGGACTAGTGACTACGAGCAGTACTTC,TRBJ2-7,NA,TRBD2,TRBV7-8
CASSLAPGGRQPQHF,TGCGCCAGCAGCTTGGCCCCAGGGGGAAGGCAGCCCCAGCATTTT,TRBJ1-5,NA,TRBD1,TRBV5-1
CASLAASHTDTQYF,TGTGCCAGCCTAGCGGCTTCACACACAGATACGCAGTATTTT,TRBJ2-3,NA,TRBD2,TRBV19
CASSLLPPGGEQFF,TGTGCCAGCAGCTTATTACCTCCGGGGGGTGAGCAGTTCTTC,TRBJ2-1,NA,TRBD2,TRBV7-2
CASSYGDRTGGYTF,TGTGCCAGCAGTTACGGGGACAGGACCGGTGGCTACACCTTC,TRBJ1-2,NA,TRBD1,TRBV28
CASSLEALEPEAFF,TGCGCCAGCAGCTTGGAGGCCCTGGAGCCTGAAGCTTTCTTT,TRBJ1-1,few,NA,TRBV5-1